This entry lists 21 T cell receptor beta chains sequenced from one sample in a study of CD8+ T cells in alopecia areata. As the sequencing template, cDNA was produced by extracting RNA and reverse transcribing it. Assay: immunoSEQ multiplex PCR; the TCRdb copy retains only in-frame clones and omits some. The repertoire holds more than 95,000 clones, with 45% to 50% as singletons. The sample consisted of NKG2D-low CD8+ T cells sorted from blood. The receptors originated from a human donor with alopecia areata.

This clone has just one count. The CDR3 nucleotides read TGCAGCGTTGAAGTTACACACCCTCTATACACAGATACGCAGTATTTT. Amino acid sequence: CSVEVTHPLYTDTQYF. The genes are TRBV29-1 and TRBJ2-3; D unclear. CDR1 is SQVTM and CDR2 is ANQGSEA in the germline V gene. V gave up 1 base and J gave up 2 bases, with 16 bases separating them. The CDR3 covers 16 residues.

The CDR3 DNA sequence: TGTGCCACCCAAGGCCGGGACGGACCCTATGGCTACACCTTC. It specifies CATQGRDGPYGYTF. V usage is TRBV27 and J usage is TRBJ1-2; weak D call: TRBD1 (5 bases). The V end lost 10 bases, the J end lost 4 bases, and 19 bases lay between the germline ends. Germline assignment: CDR1 MNHEY and CDR2 SMNVEV (reference sequence). CDR3 length: 14 residues.

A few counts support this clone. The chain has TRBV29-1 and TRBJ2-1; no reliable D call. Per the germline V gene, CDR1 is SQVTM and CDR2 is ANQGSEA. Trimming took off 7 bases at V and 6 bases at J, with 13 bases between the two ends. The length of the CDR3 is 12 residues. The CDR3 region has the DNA TGCAGCGCCACCGCCAGCTTCAATGAGCAGTTCTTC. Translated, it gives CSATASFNEQFF.

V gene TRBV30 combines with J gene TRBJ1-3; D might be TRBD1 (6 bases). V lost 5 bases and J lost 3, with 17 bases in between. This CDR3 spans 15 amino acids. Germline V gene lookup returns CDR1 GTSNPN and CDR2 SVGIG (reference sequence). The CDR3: CAWGIIGTLGNTIYF. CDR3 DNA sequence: TGTGCCTGGGGAATTATCGGGACACTTGGAAACACCATATATTTT.

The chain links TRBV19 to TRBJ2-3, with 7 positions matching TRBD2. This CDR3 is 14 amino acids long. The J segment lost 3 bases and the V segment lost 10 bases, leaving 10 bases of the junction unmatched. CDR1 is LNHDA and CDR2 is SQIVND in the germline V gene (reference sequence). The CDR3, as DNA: TGTGCCACCCAGTACGGGCGGGGGACAGATACGCAGTATTTT. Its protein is CATQYGRGTDTQYF.

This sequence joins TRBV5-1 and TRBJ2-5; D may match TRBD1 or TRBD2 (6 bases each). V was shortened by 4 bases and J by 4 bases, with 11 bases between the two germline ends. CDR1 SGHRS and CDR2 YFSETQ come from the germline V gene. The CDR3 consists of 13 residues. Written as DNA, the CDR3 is TGCGCCAGCAGCGGACCGGGGGCAGAGACCCAGTACTTC. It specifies CASSGPGAETQYF.

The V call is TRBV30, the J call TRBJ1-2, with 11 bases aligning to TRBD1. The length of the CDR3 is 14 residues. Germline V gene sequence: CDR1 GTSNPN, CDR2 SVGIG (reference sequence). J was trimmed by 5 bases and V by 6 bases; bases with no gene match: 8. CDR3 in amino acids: CACQGQGATYGYTF. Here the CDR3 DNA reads TGTGCCTGTCAAGGACAGGGGGCTACTTATGGCTACACCTTC.

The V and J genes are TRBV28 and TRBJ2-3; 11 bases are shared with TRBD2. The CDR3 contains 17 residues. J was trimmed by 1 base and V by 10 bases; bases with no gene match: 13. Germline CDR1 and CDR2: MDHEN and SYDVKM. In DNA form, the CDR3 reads TGTGCCACCTACCGACTAGCGGGGCGGAAGGGCACAGATACGCAGTATTTT. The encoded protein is CATYRLAGRKGTDTQYF.

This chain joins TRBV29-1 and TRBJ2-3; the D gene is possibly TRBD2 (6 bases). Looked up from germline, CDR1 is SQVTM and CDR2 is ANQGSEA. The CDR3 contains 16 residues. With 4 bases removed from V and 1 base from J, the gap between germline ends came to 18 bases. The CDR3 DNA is TGCAGCGTTGTTTTGGGGACCACGGGGGGCACAGATACGCAGTATTTT. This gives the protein CSVVLGTTGGTDTQYF.

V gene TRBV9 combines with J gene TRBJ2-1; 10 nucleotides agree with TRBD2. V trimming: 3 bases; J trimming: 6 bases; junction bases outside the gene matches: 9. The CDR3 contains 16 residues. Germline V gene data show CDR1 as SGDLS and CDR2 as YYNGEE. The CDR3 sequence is CASSGPASGSFNEQFF. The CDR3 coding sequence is TGTGCCAGCAGCGGCCCCGCTAGCGGGAGTTTCAATGAGCAGTTCTTC.

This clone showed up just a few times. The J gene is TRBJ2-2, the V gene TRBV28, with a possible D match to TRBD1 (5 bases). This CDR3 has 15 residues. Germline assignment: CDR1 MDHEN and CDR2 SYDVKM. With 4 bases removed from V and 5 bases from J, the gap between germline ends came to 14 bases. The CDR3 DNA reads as TGTGCCAGCAGTTGGGGCCCCCAGGAAACCGGGGAGCTGTTTTTT. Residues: CASSWGPQETGELFF.

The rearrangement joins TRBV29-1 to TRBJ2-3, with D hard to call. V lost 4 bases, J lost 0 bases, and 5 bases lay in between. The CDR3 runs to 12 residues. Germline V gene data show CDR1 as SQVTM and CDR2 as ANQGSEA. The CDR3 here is CSVAASTDTQYF. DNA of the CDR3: TGCAGCGTTGCGGCCAGCACAGATACGCAGTATTTT.

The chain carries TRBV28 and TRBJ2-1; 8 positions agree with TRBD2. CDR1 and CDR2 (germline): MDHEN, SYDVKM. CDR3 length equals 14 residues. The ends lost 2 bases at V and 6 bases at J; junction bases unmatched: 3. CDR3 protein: CASSLAGGPNEQFF. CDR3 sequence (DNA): TGTGCCAGCAGTTTAGCGGGGGGCCCCAATGAGCAGTTCTTC.

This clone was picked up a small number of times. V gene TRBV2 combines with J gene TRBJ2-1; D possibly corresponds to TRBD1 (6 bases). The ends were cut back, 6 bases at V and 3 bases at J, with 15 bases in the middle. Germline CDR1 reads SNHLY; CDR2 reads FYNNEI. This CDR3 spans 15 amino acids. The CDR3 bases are TGTGCCAGCAGCGGAAGCCAGGACAGCTACAATGAGCAGTTCTTC. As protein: CASSGSQDSYNEQFF.

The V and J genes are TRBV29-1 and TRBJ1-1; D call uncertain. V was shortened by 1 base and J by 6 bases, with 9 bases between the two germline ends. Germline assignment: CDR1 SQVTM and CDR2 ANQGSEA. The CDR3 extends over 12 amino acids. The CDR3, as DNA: TGCAGCGTTGAAGGTCTCATGTCTGAAGCTTTCTTT. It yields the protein CSVEGLMSEAFF.

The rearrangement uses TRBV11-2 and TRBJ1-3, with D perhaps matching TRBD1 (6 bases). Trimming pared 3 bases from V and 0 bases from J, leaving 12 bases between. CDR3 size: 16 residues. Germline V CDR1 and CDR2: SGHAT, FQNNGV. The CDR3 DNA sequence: TGTGCCAGCAGCTTCCCACAGGGATTCTCTGGAAACACCATATATTTT. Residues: CASSFPQGFSGNTIYF.

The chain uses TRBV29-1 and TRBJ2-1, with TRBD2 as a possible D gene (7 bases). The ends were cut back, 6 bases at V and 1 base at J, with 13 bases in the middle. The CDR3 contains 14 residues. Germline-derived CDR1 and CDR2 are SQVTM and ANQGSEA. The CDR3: CSVGGGASYNEQFF. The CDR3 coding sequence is TGCAGCGTGGGAGGGGGGGCTTCCTACAATGAGCAGTTCTTC.

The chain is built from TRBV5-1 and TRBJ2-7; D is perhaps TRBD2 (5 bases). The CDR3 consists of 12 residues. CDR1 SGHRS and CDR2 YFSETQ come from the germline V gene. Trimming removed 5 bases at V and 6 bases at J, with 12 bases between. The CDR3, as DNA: TGCGCCAGCAGTGCAGGCGAGGGCGAGCAGTACTTC. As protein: CASSAGEGEQYF.

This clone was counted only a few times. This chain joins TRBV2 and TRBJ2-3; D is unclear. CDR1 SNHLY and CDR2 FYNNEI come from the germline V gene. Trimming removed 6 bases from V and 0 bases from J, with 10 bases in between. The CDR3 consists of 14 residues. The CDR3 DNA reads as TGTGCCAGCAGGGCTGGACGGAGCACAGATACGCAGTATTTT. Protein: CASRAGRSTDTQYF. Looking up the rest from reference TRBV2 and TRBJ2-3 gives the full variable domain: EPEVTQTPSHQVTQMGQEVILRCVPISNHLYFYWYRQILGQKVEFLVSFYNNEISEKSEIFDDQFSVERPDGSNFTLKIRSTKLEDSAMYFCASRAGRSTDTQYFGPGTRLTVL.

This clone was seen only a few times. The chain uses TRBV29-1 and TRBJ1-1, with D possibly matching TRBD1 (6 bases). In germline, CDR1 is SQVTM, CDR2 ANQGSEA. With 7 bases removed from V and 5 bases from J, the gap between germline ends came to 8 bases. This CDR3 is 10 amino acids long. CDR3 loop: CSEGGTEAFF. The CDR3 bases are TGCAGCGAGGGGGGGACTGAAGCTTTCTTT.

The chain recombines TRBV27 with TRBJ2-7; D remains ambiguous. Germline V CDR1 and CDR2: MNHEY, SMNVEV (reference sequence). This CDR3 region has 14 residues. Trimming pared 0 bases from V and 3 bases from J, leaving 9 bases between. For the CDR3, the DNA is TGTGCCAGCAGTTTATCAGGGTTGATCTACGAGCAGTACTTC. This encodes CASSLSGLIYEQYF.